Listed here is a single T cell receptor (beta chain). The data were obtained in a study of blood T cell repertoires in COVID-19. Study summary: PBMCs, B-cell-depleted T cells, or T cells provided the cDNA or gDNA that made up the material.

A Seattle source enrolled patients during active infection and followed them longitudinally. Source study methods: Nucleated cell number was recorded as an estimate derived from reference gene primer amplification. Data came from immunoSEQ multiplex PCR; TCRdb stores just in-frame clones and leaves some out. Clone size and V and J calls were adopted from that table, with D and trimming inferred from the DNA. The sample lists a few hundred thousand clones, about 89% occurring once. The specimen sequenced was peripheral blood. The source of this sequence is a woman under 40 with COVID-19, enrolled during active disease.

Written as DNA, the CDR3 is TGTGCCAGCAGCTTTCCCGAACCCCTAGCGGATGAGCAGTTCTTC. Residues: CASSFPEPLADEQFF. This chain connects TRBV5-6 to TRBJ2-1; 7 nucleotides line up with TRBD2. The CDR3 loop spans 15 amino acids. Germline CDR1 SGHDT, CDR2 YYEEEE. The J segment lost 8 bases and the V segment lost 2 bases, leaving 10 bases of the junction unmatched. Full variable domain (remainder filled in from reference TRBV5-6 and TRBJ2-1): DAGVTQSPTHLIKTRGQQVTLRCSPKSGHDTVSWYQQALGQGPQFIFQYYEEEERQRGNFPDRFSGHQFPNYSSELNVNALLLGDSALYLCASSFPEPLADEQFFGPGTRLTVL.